The clone carrying this T cell receptor beta chain was recorded only once. Its antigen is currently unknown. This sample was included in a study of shared clonotypes between healthy human individuals. Findings of the study overall: Between a few donors, naive CD4 clonotypes were shared at a level of around 4.8%.

Profiling relied on immunoSEQ multiplex PCR, and the TCRdb table lists in-frame clones only, not all of them. The table includes about 2.4 million clones, approximately 94% detected once. V was trimmed by 2 bases and J by 5 bases, leaving 9 bases between them. The CDR3 extends over 13 amino acids. In germline, CDR1 is MNHNY, CDR2 SVGAGI (reference sequence). The chain is built from TRBV6-6 and TRBJ1-1; tentatively, D is TRBD1 (6 bases). The sequence came from a man younger than 35 in good health. Some clones in this sample may be carry-over from other donors' samples. Sequencing used naive CD4+ T cells from PBMCs. Subset noted: CD45RA+ positively selected. The DNA of the CDR3 is TGTGCCAGCAGTTACGACAGGAGGACTGAAGCTTTCTTT. Translation: CASSYDRRTEAFF.